This TCR beta chain was profiled in a study of cytomegalovirus exposure and HLA in healthy donors. Study-wide context: The 95 to 150 validation repertoires, a later analysis reported, used the same platform as the roughly 610 first-cohort repertoires. General study findings and limits: The study recorded over 150 TCR beta chains that were cytomegalovirus-associated.

The CDR3 consists of 18 residues. V was pared by 3 bases and J by 4 bases, with 11 bases of the junction left unmatched. CDR1 is SGHNT, CDR2 YENEEA, per germline. This clone was seen once. Antigen: not known. Clones were read by immunoSEQ multiplex PCR, and TCRdb kept only the in-frame ones, dropping some. This table has around 140,000 clones, about 87% appearing once. The specimen was PBMCs. This clonotype was obtained from a man between 18 and 29 years old in good health and CMV-seropositive. V gene TRBV11-3 combines with J gene TRBJ2-1; 11 bases map to TRBD2. Here the CDR3 DNA reads TGTGCCAGCAGCTTTGGGCCGGGACTAGCGGAAGTATACAATGAGCAGTTCTTC. It codes for CASSFGPGLAEVYNEQFF.